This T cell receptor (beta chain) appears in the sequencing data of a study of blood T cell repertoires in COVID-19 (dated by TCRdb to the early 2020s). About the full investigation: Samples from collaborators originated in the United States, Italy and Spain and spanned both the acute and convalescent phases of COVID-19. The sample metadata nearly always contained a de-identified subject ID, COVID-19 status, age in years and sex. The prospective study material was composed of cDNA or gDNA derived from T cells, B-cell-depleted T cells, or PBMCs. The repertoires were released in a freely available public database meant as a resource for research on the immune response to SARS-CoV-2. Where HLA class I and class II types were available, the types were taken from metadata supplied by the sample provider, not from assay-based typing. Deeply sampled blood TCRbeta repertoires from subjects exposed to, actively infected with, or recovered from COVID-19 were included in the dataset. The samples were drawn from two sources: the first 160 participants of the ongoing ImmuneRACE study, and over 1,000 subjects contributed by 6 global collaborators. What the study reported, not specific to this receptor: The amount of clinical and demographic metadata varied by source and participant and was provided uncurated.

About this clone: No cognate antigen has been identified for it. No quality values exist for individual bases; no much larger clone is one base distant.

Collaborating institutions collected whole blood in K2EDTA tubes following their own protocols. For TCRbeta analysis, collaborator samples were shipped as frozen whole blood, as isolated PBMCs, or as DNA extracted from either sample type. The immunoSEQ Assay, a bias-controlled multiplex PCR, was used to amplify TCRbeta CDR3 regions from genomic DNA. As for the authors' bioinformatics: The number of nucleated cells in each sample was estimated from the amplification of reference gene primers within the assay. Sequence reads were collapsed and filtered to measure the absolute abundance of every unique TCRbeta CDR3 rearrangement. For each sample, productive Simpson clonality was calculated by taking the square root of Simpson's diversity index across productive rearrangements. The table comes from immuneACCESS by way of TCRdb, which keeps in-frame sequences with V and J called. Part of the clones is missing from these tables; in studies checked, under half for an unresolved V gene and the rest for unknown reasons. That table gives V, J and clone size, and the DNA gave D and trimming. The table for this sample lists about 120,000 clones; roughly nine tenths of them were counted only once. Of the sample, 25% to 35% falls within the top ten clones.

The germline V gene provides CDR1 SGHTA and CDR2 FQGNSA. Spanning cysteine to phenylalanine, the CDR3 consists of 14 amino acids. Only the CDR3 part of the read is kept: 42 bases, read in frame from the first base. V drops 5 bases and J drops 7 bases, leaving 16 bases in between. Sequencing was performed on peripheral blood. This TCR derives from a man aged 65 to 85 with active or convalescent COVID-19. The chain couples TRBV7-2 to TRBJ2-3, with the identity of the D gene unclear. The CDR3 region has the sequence CASSPSLSVNTQYF. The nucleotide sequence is TGTGCCAGCAGCCCCTCATTGAGCGTGAATACGCAGTATTTT.